The text below deals with one T cell receptor (beta chain). The antigen remains undetermined. The CDR3 contains 14 residues. Germline-derived CDR1 and CDR2 are SGHTS and YDEGEE. V dropped 5 bases and J dropped 1 base, with 12 bases sitting between them. The donors were members of the validation cohort comprising about 130 subjects, separate from the approximately 670-subject first cohort. The sample comes from a study of cytomegalovirus exposure and HLA in healthy donors. Study details: Later analysis reported that the 110 or so validation repertoires shared the platform of the 600 to 750 first-cohort repertoires. Study results and caveats: According to the study, roughly 160 TCR beta chains were cytomegalovirus-associated.

Only in-frame clones appear in the TCRdb table, and some are missing; sequencing was by immunoSEQ multiplex PCR. The sample has 60,000 to 65,000 clones, about 95% seen once. The sample was PBMCs. This sequence was found in a young woman in good health and CMV-seropositive. The V call is TRBV5-8, the J call TRBJ1-1, with a tentative D call TRBD1 (5 bases). CDR3 loop: CASSSQATNTEAFF. The CDR3 nucleotides read TGTGCCAGCAGTTCACAGGCGACGAACACTGAAGCTTTCTTT. The full variable domain, its missing parts supplied by reference TRBV5-8 and TRBJ1-1, is EAGVTQSPTHLIKTRGQQATLRCSPISGHTSVYWYQQALGLGLQFLLWYDEGEERNRGNFPPRFSGRQFPNYSSELNVNALELEDSALYLCASSSQATNTEAFFGQGTRLTVV.